The rows below give T cell receptor beta chains drawn from one sample of a study of CD8+ T cells in alopecia areata. Sequencing used immunoSEQ multiplex PCR; TCRdb keeps in-frame clones, though not all of them. The data show 110,000 to 150,000 clones, about 60% seen once. The specimen comprised CD4+ T cells sorted from blood, sampled at week 0. The receptors were gathered from a human donor with alopecia areata. Each CDR3 is given with its conserved first and last residue. Fields, in order: CDR3 protein, CDR3 DNA, V gene, D gene, J gene, clone size. D genes are given only for firm matches. Clone size is not always given. Where it is, it says once, few, many or a class for expanded clones.

CDR3: CSVITGGETQYF
DNA: TGCAGCGTTATAACAGGGGGAGAGACCCAGTACTTC
V: TRBV29-1
D: TRBD1
J: TRBJ2-5
size: .

CDR3: CASKEAGDTQYF
DNA: TGTGCCAGCAAGGAAGCCGGAGATACGCAGTATTTT
V: TRBV6-6
D: .
J: TRBJ2-3
size: .

CDR3: CSVGTGVSSETQYF
DNA: TGCAGCGTGGGGACAGGGGTCTCTTCAGAGACCCAGTACTTC
V: TRBV29-1
D: TRBD1
J: TRBJ2-5
size: few

CDR3: CAWMGGQGGNQPQHF
DNA: TGTGCCTGGATGGGAGGACAGGGAGGCAATCAGCCCCAGCATTTT
V: TRBV30
D: TRBD1
J: TRBJ1-5
size: .

CDR3: CAWARDSMNTEAFF
DNA: TGTGCCTGGGCCAGGGACAGCATGAACACTGAAGCTTTCTTT
V: TRBV30
D: TRBD1
J: TRBJ1-1
size: .

CDR3: CASSYAARSGNTIYF
DNA: TGTGCCAGCAGTTACGCAGCCCGCTCTGGAAACACCATATATTTT
V: TRBV6-5
D: .
J: TRBJ1-3
size: .

CDR3: CASSIRDDYNEQFF
DNA: TGTGCCAGCAGCATCCGGGACGACTACAATGAGCAGTTCTTC
V: TRBV5-6
D: .
J: TRBJ2-1
size: .

CDR3: CASSSSYEQYF
DNA: TGCGCCAGCAGCTCTTCCTACGAGCAGTACTTC
V: TRBV5-1
D: .
J: TRBJ2-7
size: .

CDR3: CASSQLRDRLGPFF
DNA: TGCGCCAGCAGCCAATTGCGGGACAGGCTAGGGCCGTTCTTC
V: TRBV4-1
D: TRBD1
J: TRBJ2-1
size: .

CDR3: CASSEGAGFRDTQYF
DNA: TGTGCCAGCAGCGAGGGGGCCGGATTTAGGGATACGCAGTATTTT
V: TRBV25-1
D: TRBD1
J: TRBJ2-3
size: few

CDR3: CASSLLDSPYGYTF
DNA: TGTGCCAGCAGCTTGCTGGACAGTCCCTATGGCTACACCTTC
V: TRBV5-6
D: .
J: TRBJ1-2
size: .

CDR3: CASNPVGEGSNQPQHF
DNA: TGTGCCAGCAACCCAGTGGGGGAAGGTAGCAATCAGCCCCAGCATTTT
V: TRBV28
D: .
J: TRBJ1-5
size: few

CDR3: CATSRDGWDTEAFF
DNA: TGTGCCACCAGCAGAGATGGTTGGGACACTGAAGCTTTCTTT
V: TRBV15
D: .
J: TRBJ1-1
size: .

CDR3: CASRGTDGYGYTF
DNA: TGTGCCAGCAGAGGGACGGACGGATATGGCTACACCTTC
V: TRBV2
D: .
J: TRBJ1-2
size: .

CDR3: CAWSEATDTQYF
DNA: TGTGCCTGGAGTGAGGCCACAGATACGCAGTATTTT
V: TRBV30
D: .
J: TRBJ2-3
size: .

CDR3: CASSLAVGGQETQYF
DNA: TGTGCCAGCAGCTTAGCGGTGGGGGGTCAAGAGACCCAGTACTTC
V: TRBV7-9
D: .
J: TRBJ2-5
size: .

CDR3: CASSDSYRGPTEAFF
DNA: TGTGCCAGCAGTGACTCTTACAGGGGGCCCACTGAAGCTTTCTTT
V: TRBV6-4
D: TRBD1
J: TRBJ1-1
size: .

CDR3: CASRWTGRSTEAFF
DNA: TGTGCCAGCAGATGGACAGGCCGATCCACTGAAGCTTTCTTT
V: TRBV2
D: TRBD1
J: TRBJ1-1
size: .

CDR3: CATSRDDGGSYNEQFF
DNA: TGTGCCACCAGCAGAGATGACGGGGGCTCCTACAATGAGCAGTTCTTC
V: TRBV15
D: .
J: TRBJ2-1
size: few

CDR3: CASSDMAYGYTF
DNA: TGTGCCAGCAGTGATATGGCCTATGGCTACACCTTC
V: TRBV25-1
D: .
J: TRBJ1-2
size: .

CDR3: CASSLVQGGAHSNQPQHF
DNA: TGTGCCAGCAGCTTAGTACAGGGAGGGGCTCATAGCAATCAGCCCCAGCATTTT
V: TRBV7-9
D: .
J: TRBJ1-5
size: .

CDR3: CASSLDGVGRSYEQYF
DNA: TGTGCCAGCAGTTTGGACGGGGTAGGGCGCTCCTACGAGCAGTACTTC
V: TRBV6-5
D: .
J: TRBJ2-7
size: .

CDR3: CSVGQGGDQPQHF
DNA: TGCAGCGTTGGACAGGGCGGTGATCAGCCCCAGCATTTT
V: TRBV29-1
D: TRBD1
J: TRBJ1-5
size: few

CDR3: CASTDSPTTEAFF
DNA: TGCGCCAGCACCGACAGCCCGACAACTGAAGCTTTCTTT
V: TRBV5-1
D: .
J: TRBJ1-1
size: .

CDR3: CASSRLADPTDTQYF
DNA: TGTGCCAGCAGCCGACTAGCGGATCCCACAGATACGCAGTATTTT
V: TRBV6-1
D: TRBD2
J: TRBJ2-3
size: .

CDR3: CASSEYGVGNTEAFF
DNA: TGTGCCAGCAGTGAATACGGGGTTGGGAACACTGAAGCTTTCTTT
V: TRBV2
D: .
J: TRBJ1-1
size: .

CDR3: CSVALSGVSEAFF
DNA: TGCAGCGTTGCGTTATCGGGGGTCTCTGAAGCTTTCTTT
V: TRBV29-1
D: .
J: TRBJ1-1
size: .

CDR3: CSATGLSGANVLTF
DNA: TGCAGCGCTACGGGGCTTTCTGGGGCCAACGTCCTGACTTTC
V: TRBV29-1
D: .
J: TRBJ2-6
size: once

CDR3: CATSKGGTEAFF
DNA: TGTGCCACCTCCAAGGGGGGCACTGAAGCTTTCTTT
V: TRBV6-5
D: .
J: TRBJ1-1
size: .

CDR3: CSVVAGYTF
DNA: TGCAGCGTCGTCGCAGGCTACACCTTC
V: TRBV29-1
D: .
J: TRBJ1-2
size: .

CDR3: CASSLVGSGGYTF
DNA: TGTGCCAGCAGCTTAGTGGGAAGTGGTGGCTACACCTTC
V: TRBV7-9
D: .
J: TRBJ1-2
size: once

CDR3: CSVLQTPGELFF
DNA: TGCAGCGTCCTACAAACACCCGGGGAGCTGTTTTTT
V: TRBV29-1
D: .
J: TRBJ2-2
size: few

CDR3: CAWSTTGFSGNTIYF
DNA: TGTGCCTGGAGTACTACAGGGTTCTCTGGAAACACCATATATTTT
V: TRBV30
D: .
J: TRBJ1-3
size: .

CDR3: CASSPPGGTGYTF
DNA: TGTGCCAGCAGTCCCCCAGGGGGGACGGGCTACACCTTC
V: TRBV25-1
D: TRBD1
J: TRBJ1-2
size: few

CDR3: CASSLGRTPGTEAFF
DNA: TGTGCCAGCAGCTTGGGTAGGACGCCGGGCACTGAAGCTTTCTTT
V: TRBV7-2
D: .
J: TRBJ1-1
size: .

CDR3: CASSYSGVQETQYF
DNA: TGTGCCAGCAGTTACTCCGGGGTCCAAGAGACCCAGTACTTC
V: TRBV6-6
D: .
J: TRBJ2-5
size: .

CDR3: CASSHGQGTAGELFF
DNA: TGTGCCAGTAGCCACGGACAGGGGACCGCCGGGGAGCTGTTTTTT
V: TRBV19
D: TRBD1
J: TRBJ2-2
size: .

CDR3: CATSRAGLAGRTDTQYF
DNA: TGTGCCACCAGCAGAGCTGGGCTAGCGGGGCGCACAGATACGCAGTATTTT
V: TRBV15
D: TRBD2
J: TRBJ2-3
size: .

CDR3: CATSGGFPQDTQYF
DNA: TGTGCCACTTCGGGGGGGTTCCCACAAGATACGCAGTATTTT
V: TRBV6-5
D: TRBD2
J: TRBJ2-3
size: few

CDR3: CASSRRGGLARNEQFF
DNA: TGTGCCAGCAGTCGCCGAGGGGGACTAGCTCGCAATGAGCAGTTCTTC
V: TRBV7-2
D: TRBD2
J: TRBJ2-1
size: few

CDR3: CSVEGVVNTEAFF
DNA: TGCAGCGTTGAGGGGGTGGTGAACACTGAAGCTTTCTTT
V: TRBV29-1
D: .
J: TRBJ1-1
size: few

CDR3: CASSLLKQYF
DNA: TGTGCCAGCAGTTTATTGAAGCAGTACTTC
V: TRBV27
D: .
J: TRBJ2-7
size: .